The 30 T cell receptor beta chains in this list originate from one sample, sequenced in a study of blood T cell repertoires in COVID-19. Here immunoSEQ multiplex PCR was the method, and the copy in TCRdb shows in-frame clones only, minus some. Of about 69,000 clones listed, around 83% are singletons. Sequencing input: peripheral blood. The receptors shown here come from a woman older than 75 with acute or convalescent COVID-19.

The chain carries TRBV11-1 and TRBJ2-5, with D maybe TRBD2 (5 bases). This CDR3 contains 15 residues. V shed 1 base and J shed 0 bases, with 9 bases lying between them. Germline CDR1 reads SGHAT; CDR2 reads FQDESV (reference sequence). The CDR3 sequence is CASSLGPGDQETQYF. The CDR3 DNA reads as TGTGCCAGCAGCTTAGGCCCCGGGGACCAAGAGACCCAGTACTTC.

The chain joins TRBV5-1 to TRBJ2-7; D is perhaps TRBD1 (7 bases). With 6 bases removed from V and 5 bases from J, the gap between germline ends came to 18 bases. The CDR3 has 14 residues. Germline V gene lookup returns CDR1 SGHRS and CDR2 YFSETQ. The CDR3 here is CASTRQGLSDEQYF. For the CDR3, the DNA is TGCGCCAGCACCCGACAGGGACTCTCAGACGAGCAGTACTTC.

V usage is TRBV6-4 and J usage is TRBJ2-3; TRBD1 aligns across 7 bases. J gave up 6 bases and V 2 bases, and 8 bases lay outside the gene matches. This CDR3 has 15 amino acids. Germline lookup yields CDR1 MRHNA and CDR2 SNTAGT. CDR3 region: CASSDAGTVKDTQYF. Here the CDR3 DNA reads TGTGCCAGCAGTGACGCCGGGACAGTTAAGGATACGCAGTATTTT.

This clone was found a few times. The chain employs TRBV5-1 and TRBJ1-5, with 8 bases matching TRBD1. Unmatched junction bases numbered 7, after V lost 4 bases and J lost 4 bases. CDR1 is SGHRS, CDR2 YFSETQ, per germline. The CDR3 is 15 amino acids. CDR3 bases: TGCGCCAGCAGCCCGGACCAGGGGGCGAATCAGCCCCAGCATTTT. This encodes CASSPDQGANQPQHF.

The chain is built from TRBV7-9 and TRBJ2-3, with 10 bases lining up with TRBD1. The germline V gene has CDR1 SEHNR and CDR2 FQNEAQ (reference sequence). Germline trimming cut 5 bases from V and 4 bases from J; bases unmatched to any gene: 6. The CDR3 runs to 15 residues. The CDR3 bases are TGTGCCAGCAGCCAAGCGGGACAGGGGTCAGATACGCAGTATTTT. This encodes CASSQAGQGSDTQYF.

In this sample, this clone turned up a few times. The chain links TRBV5-6 to TRBJ1-2; 12 positions match TRBD1. The V gene end was trimmed by 2 bases and the J gene end by 4 bases; junction bases not matched to a gene: 12. Germline-derived CDR1 and CDR2 are SGHDT and YYEEEE. There are 18 residues in the CDR3. The CDR3 DNA reads as TGTGCCAGCAGCTTAATGGGGACAGGGGGCCTCTCGGGCTATGGCTACACCTTC. This translates into CASSLMGTGGLSGYGYTF.

The DNA of the CDR3 is TGTGCCAGCAGTTACCGGCACGGCGGGGACACTGAAGCTTTCTTT. Translating it yields CASSYRHGGDTEAFF. The rearrangement links TRBV6-5 to TRBJ1-1; D remains unclear. Germline values: CDR1 MNHEY, CDR2 SVGAGI. Trimming pared 2 bases from V and 3 bases from J, leaving 13 bases between. This CDR3 region has 15 residues.

This chain connects TRBV6-5 to TRBJ1-2, with a tentative D call TRBD1 (5 bases). The CDR3 extends over 15 amino acids. Germline V gives CDR1 MNHEY, CDR2 SVGAGI. V was trimmed by 5 bases and J by 4 bases, leaving 17 bases between them. DNA of the CDR3: TGTGCCAGCAGTCAACCCAGCAGGGATGTCTATGGCTACACCTTC. It translates to CASSQPSRDVYGYTF.

V and J are TRBV3-1 (or the pseudogene TRBV3-2) and TRBJ2-1; possibly TRBD2 for D (6 bases). The V gene lost 4 bases and the J gene lost 3 bases, with 10 bases spanning the gap. Germline loops: CDR1 LGHDT, CDR2 YNNKEL (reference sequence). The CDR3 sequence is 14 residues long. CDR3 residues: CASSLRDFYNEQFF. CDR3 sequence (DNA): TGTGCCAGCAGCCTCCGGGACTTCTACAATGAGCAGTTCTTC.

The chain joins TRBV6-6 to TRBJ2-5; TRBD2 matches 12 bases. Trimming at V came to 2 bases and at J to 5 bases, leaving 6 bases not matched to a gene. This CDR3 spans 16 amino acids. The germline CDR1 and CDR2 sequences are MNHNY and SVGAGI (reference sequence). This CDR3 reads CASSYPSGGALETQYF. The CDR3, as DNA: TGTGCCAGCAGTTACCCTAGCGGGGGGGCGCTGGAGACCCAGTACTTC.

The V gene is TRBV11-2, the J gene TRBJ2-5, with 10 positions matching TRBD1. V gave up 2 bases and J gave up 5 bases; unmatched junction bases: 8. From germline, CDR1 is SGHAT and CDR2 FQNNGV. There are 16 residues in the CDR3. The CDR3 DNA sequence: TGTGCCAGCAGCTTATGGGACAGGGGTTGGAGGGAGACCCAGTACTTC. It translates to CASSLWDRGWRETQYF.

V gene TRBV29-1 combines with J gene TRBJ1-2; TRBD1 agrees at 9 bases. V gave up 5 bases and J gave up 2 bases; unmatched junction bases: 3. Germline V gene data show CDR1 as SQVTM and CDR2 as ANQGSEA. The CDR3 runs to 13 residues. The CDR3 nucleotides are TGCAGCGTTCGGACAGGGGTGAACTATGGCTACACCTTC. Translation gives CSVRTGVNYGYTF.

This clone turned up a few times. The chain carries TRBV10-3 and TRBJ1-3, with a weak D call TRBD1 (6 bases). The CDR3 runs to 15 residues. Looked up from germline, CDR1 is ENHRY and CDR2 is SYGVKD. V lost 2 bases to trimming and J lost 4 bases, with 12 bases between them. The CDR3 region is CAISEVGGTGNTIYF. The CDR3 DNA reads TGTGCCATCAGTGAGGTCGGGGGGACAGGAAACACCATATATTTT.

This rearrangement joins TRBV5-1 to TRBJ1-1; TRBD1 agrees at 7 bases. This CDR3 has 16 residues. The ends lost 4 bases at V and 2 bases at J; junction bases unmatched: 11. Germline V lookup: CDR1 SGHRS, CDR2 YFSETQ. CDR3 DNA sequence: TGCGCCAGCAGCCCCTGGGTGACAGGGAGAAACACTGAAGCTTTCTTT. Amino acids: CASSPWVTGRNTEAFF. Full variable domain (remainder filled in from reference TRBV5-1 and TRBJ1-1): KAGVTQTPRYLIKTRGQQVTLSCSPISGHRSVSWYQQTPGQGLQFLFEYFSETQRNKGNFPGRFSGRQFSNSRSEMNVSTLELGDSALYLCASSPWVTGRNTEAFFGQGTRLTVV.

The J gene is TRBJ2-1, the V gene TRBV7-2, with 9 nucleotides matching TRBD2. This CDR3 has 16 residues. V was pared by 5 bases and J by 10 bases, with 15 bases of the junction left unmatched. Germline CDR1 is SGHTA and CDR2 is FQGNSA. The CDR3 spells CASSRRVGTSPTEQFF. As DNA, the CDR3 is TGTGCCAGCAGCCGCCGAGTAGGGACTAGCCCGACGGAGCAGTTCTTC.

The chain is built from TRBV4-2 and TRBJ1-6; tentatively, D is TRBD1 (6 bases). Germline assignment: CDR1 LGHNA and CDR2 YNFKEQ. This CDR3 is built from 15 residues. The germline V and J ends were trimmed by 0 bases and 10 bases, with 13 bases remaining between them. DNA of the CDR3: TGTGCCAGCAGCCAAGATACAGGGAAGAGGTCACCCCTCCACTTT. Its protein product is CASSQDTGKRSPLHF.

The genes are TRBV2 and TRBJ1-1; D not certain. The CDR3 has 13 amino acids. CDR1 is SNHLY and CDR2 is FYNNEI in the germline V gene. V dropped 3 bases and J dropped 5 bases, with 10 bases sitting between them. CDR3 sequence reads: CASSDTTGTEAFF. In DNA, the CDR3 is TGTGCCAGCAGTGACACCACGGGGACTGAAGCTTTCTTT.

The J gene is TRBJ2-5, the V gene TRBV5-1, with 7 bases lining up with TRBD2. Germline V gene lookup returns CDR1 SGHRS and CDR2 YFSETQ. This CDR3 has 15 amino acids. J was trimmed by 1 base and V by 1 base; bases with no gene match: 4. CDR3 sequence: CASSLSGTTQETQYF. CDR3 nucleotide sequence: TGCGCCAGCAGCTTGTCCGGGACTACCCAAGAGACCCAGTACTTC. Filled out from reference TRBV5-1 and TRBJ2-5, the complete variable domain reads KAGVTQTPRYLIKTRGQQVTLSCSPISGHRSVSWYQQTPGQGLQFLFEYFSETQRNKGNFPGRFSGRQFSNSRSEMNVSTLELGDSALYLCASSLSGTTQETQYFGPGTRLLVL.

The CDR3 sequence is CASSSRSGSPLHF. DNA for the CDR3: TGTGCCAGTAGTTCCCGGTCGGGATCACCCCTCCACTTT. This chain uses TRBV19 with TRBJ1-6; D is unresolved. This CDR3 is 13 amino acids long. Germline V gene lookup returns CDR1 LNHDA and CDR2 SQIVND (reference sequence). With 5 bases removed from V and 10 bases from J, the gap between germline ends came to 12 bases.

CDR3 in amino acids: CASSTQGATNEKLFF. In DNA form, the CDR3 reads TGTGCCAGCAGTACTCAGGGTGCAACTAATGAAAAACTGTTTTTT. The chain couples TRBV6-5 to TRBJ1-4; D is possibly TRBD1 (5 bases). The germline V gene encodes CDR1 MNHEY and CDR2 SVGAGI. The CDR3 contains 15 residues. V was pared by 5 bases and J by 0 bases, with 10 bases between.

The chain combines TRBV5-4 with TRBJ1-2; D uncertain. CDR3 length equals 14 residues. V was trimmed by 0 bases and J by 4 bases, leaving 10 bases between them. In germline, CDR1 is SGHNT, CDR2 YYREEE (reference sequence). For the CDR3, the DNA is TGTGCCAGCAGCTTGGACGGCGGGAGCTATGGCTACACCTTC. Its protein is CASSLDGGSYGYTF. Based on the CDR3 plus reference TRBV5-4 and TRBJ1-2, the full variable domain is ETGVTQSPTHLIKTRGQQVTLRCSSQSGHNTVSWYQQALGQGPQFIFQYYREEENGRGNFPPRFSGLQFPNYSSELNVNALELDDSALYLCASSLDGGSYGYTFGSGTRLTVV.

This chain connects TRBV7-9 to TRBJ1-1; TRBD1 agrees at 7 bases. The CDR3 is made up of 15 amino acids. Trimming at V came to 6 bases and at J to 3 bases, leaving 10 bases not matched to a gene. Germline-derived CDR1 and CDR2 are SEHNR and FQNEAQ (reference sequence). The CDR3: CASRQGTDFDTEAFF. CDR3 sequence (DNA): TGTGCCAGCAGACAAGGGACAGATTTTGACACTGAAGCTTTCTTT.

The V and J genes are TRBV6-2 or TRBV6-3 and TRBJ2-2; 8 nucleotides match TRBD1. The CDR3 length is 16 residues. V shed 4 bases and J 4 bases; nucleotides not matched to a gene: 8. CDR1 is MNHEY, CDR2 SVGEGT, per germline. For the CDR3, the DNA is TGTGCCAGCAGTTCCGCCTCCGGGACAGGCACCGGGGAGCTGTTTTTT. Protein product: CASSSASGTGTGELFF.

The chain is built from TRBV2 and TRBJ1-1, with 7 bases aligning to TRBD1. Germline CDR1 SNHLY, CDR2 FYNNEI. This CDR3 is 14 amino acids long. The V segment lost 9 bases and the J segment 5 bases; nucleotides outside the gene matches: 12. CDR3 amino acids: CARKDRALGTEAFF. The CDR3 region has the DNA TGTGCCAGGAAAGACAGGGCCTTGGGGACTGAAGCTTTCTTT.

This clone was recorded a few times. This chain uses TRBV29-1 with TRBJ2-7, with 9 bases matching TRBD1. Germline loops: CDR1 SQVTM, CDR2 ANQGSEA. The V and J ends lost 4 bases and 2 bases, in that order; junction bases with no gene match: 3. This CDR3 has 13 amino acids. CDR3 nucleotide sequence: TGCAGCGTTGGGACAGGGGACACCTACGAGCAGTACTTC. Residues: CSVGTGDTYEQYF.

This rearrangement joins TRBV12-5 to TRBJ2-5, with TRBD2 matching 15 bases. V trimming: 4 bases; J trimming: 1 base; junction bases outside the gene matches: 4. CDR1 LGHNT and CDR2 FRNRAP come from the germline V gene. The CDR3 is 17 amino acids. The CDR3 region has the DNA TGTGCTAGTGGTTCACTGGGACTAGCGGGGGGCCAAGAGACCCAGTACTTC. Protein: CASGSLGLAGGQETQYF.

V is TRBV7-2 and J is TRBJ2-5, with 11 bases fitting TRBD2. With V trimmed by 6 bases and J by 3 bases, 6 bases remained unmatched. The CDR3 sequence is 15 residues long. CDR1 is SGHTA and CDR2 is FQGNSA in the germline V gene. The CDR3 loop reads CASRPKLAGEETQYF. The CDR3 DNA sequence: TGTGCCAGCAGACCGAAACTAGCGGGGGAAGAGACCCAGTACTTC. The entire variable domain, with the rest obtained from reference TRBV7-2 and TRBJ2-5, is as follows: GAGVSQSPSNKVTEKGKDVELRCDPISGHTALYWYRQSLGQGLEFLIYFQGNSAPDKSGLPSDRFSAERTGGSVSTLTIQRTQQEDSAVYLCASRPKLAGEETQYFGPGTRLLVL.

This clone was counted between two and nine times. The chain carries TRBV7-9 and TRBJ2-7, with 7 positions matching TRBD1. CDR1 is SEHNR, CDR2 FQNEAQ, per germline (reference sequence). The V gene end was trimmed by 7 bases and the J gene end by 6 bases; junction bases not matched to a gene: 6. The CDR3 sequence is 12 residues long. CDR3 coding DNA: TGTGCCAGCACCTGGACAGGCGGCGAGCAGTACTTC. Its protein product is CASTWTGGEQYF.

This rearrangement joins TRBV19 to TRBJ1-5; D may be TRBD1 (6 bases). Trimming stripped 2 bases from V and 6 bases from J, with 14 bases between. The CDR3 has 15 residues. CDR1 and CDR2 (germline): LNHDA, SQIVND (reference sequence). CDR3 sequence (DNA): TGTGCCAGTAGTATACCAGGGGAGTCCGGTCAGCCCCAGCATTTT. It is translated as CASSIPGESGQPQHF.

This sequence joins TRBV11-3 and TRBJ2-1; weak D call: TRBD2 (7 bases). Between the trimmed V and J ends, which lost 4 bases and 10 bases, there was a span of 23 bases. The germline V gene encodes CDR1 SGHNT and CDR2 YENEEA. This CDR3 has 16 residues. CDR3 coding DNA: TGTGCCAGCAGCTCCGGAAGGCGGGGGCCCCGCAGGGAGCAGTTCTTC. It yields the protein CASSSGRRGPRREQFF.